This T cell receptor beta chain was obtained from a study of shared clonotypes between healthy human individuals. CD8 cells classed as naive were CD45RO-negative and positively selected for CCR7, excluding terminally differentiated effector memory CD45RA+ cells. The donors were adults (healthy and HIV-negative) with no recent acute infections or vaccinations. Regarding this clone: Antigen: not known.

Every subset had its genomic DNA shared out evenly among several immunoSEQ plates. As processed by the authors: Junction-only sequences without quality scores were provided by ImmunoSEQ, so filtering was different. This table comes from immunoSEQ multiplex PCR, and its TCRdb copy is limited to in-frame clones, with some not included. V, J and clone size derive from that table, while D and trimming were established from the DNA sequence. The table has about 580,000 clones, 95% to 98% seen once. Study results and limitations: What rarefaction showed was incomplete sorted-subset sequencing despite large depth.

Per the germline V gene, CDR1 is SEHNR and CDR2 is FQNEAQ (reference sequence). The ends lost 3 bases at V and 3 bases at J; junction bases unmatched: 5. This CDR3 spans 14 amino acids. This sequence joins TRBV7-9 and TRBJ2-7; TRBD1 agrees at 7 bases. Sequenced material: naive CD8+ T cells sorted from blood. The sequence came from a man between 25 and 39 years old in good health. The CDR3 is CASSFRQGFYEQYF. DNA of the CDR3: TGTGCCAGCAGCTTCCGACAGGGATTCTACGAGCAGTACTTC.